This T cell receptor (beta chain) was identified during a study of T-cell reconstitution after alpha-beta-depleted transplantation in children (dated by TCRdb to about 2016). About the investigation overall: The study quantitatively tracked T-cell immune reconstitution after TCRalphabeta/CD19-depleted allogeneic hematopoietic cell transplantation in children using TCR repertoire profiling. Overall results and qualifications from the work: Hyperexpanded clone frequencies declined over subsequent months; after one year, T-cell counts and TCRbeta diversity were mostly attributed to newly produced T cells. In some patients, the high TCRbeta diversity seen at day 60 was put down to recipient T cells and intrathymic progenitors that had survived conditioning. About two months after transplant, the apparently early recovery of alphabetaT-cell counts reportedly depended on just several hundred clones that had expanded rapidly and came from non-depleted graft cells.

Reading the label with the study, this specimen's treatment or condition is: allogeneic hematopoietic cell transplantation with graft depleted of TCRalphabeta T cells and CD19 B cells. The transplant recipients were children given TCRalphabeta/CD19-depleted allogeneic hematopoietic cell grafts. This clonotype showed up many times. Its antigen is currently not known. Base quality data are lacking; no much larger clone is found one base away. Library preparation used PCR. Sequenced on an Illumina HiSeq 2500. Molecular barcoding was employed in the preparation of TCR libraries, with unique molecular identifiers being used to normalize TCRbeta repertoire quantification. Through fastp at Q25 and MiXCR, TCRdb rebuilt clones from the public reads, retaining in-frame beta chains. CDR3 protein duplicates are merged, each entry listing the most common genes and DNA. The sample table lists 250,000 to 300,000 distinct CDR3 sequences, 6.5% to 9% of them with a count of one. Approximately 9.1% of the sample rests with the top ten.

The CDR3 goes from the cysteine to the phenylalanine over 14 residues. Only the CDR3 portion is preserved as DNA: 42 bases, with reading frame beginning at the first base. The germline V gene (reference sequence) specifies LNHNV as CDR1 and YYDKDF as CDR2. V sheds 0 bases and J sheds 1 base, leaving 7 bases between their ends. Material: peripheral blood, obtained 360 days after TCRalphabeta/CD19-depleted stem cell transplant. The TCR sequence derives from a female patient between 2 and 15 years old who had a stem cell transplant for Fanconi anemia, so the T cells may come from the graft donor. The chain joins TRBV15 to TRBJ2-7, and TRBD2 may be the D gene, going by 5 matching bases. DNA sequence: TGTGCCACCAGCAGAGAGAGGGCATCCTACGAGCAGTACTTC. The encoded protein is CATSRERASYEQYF.